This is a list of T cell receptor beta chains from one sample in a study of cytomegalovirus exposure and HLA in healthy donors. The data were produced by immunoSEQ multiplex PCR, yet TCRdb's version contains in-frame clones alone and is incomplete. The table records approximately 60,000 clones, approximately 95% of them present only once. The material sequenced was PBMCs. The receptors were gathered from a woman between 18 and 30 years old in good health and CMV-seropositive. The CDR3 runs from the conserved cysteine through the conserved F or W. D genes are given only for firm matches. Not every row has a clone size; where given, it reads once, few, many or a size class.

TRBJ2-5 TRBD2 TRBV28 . CASLTSGGLQETQYF TGTGCCAGCCTGACTAGCGGGGGTTTGCAAGAGACCCAGTACTTC
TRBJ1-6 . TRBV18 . CASSPPGRDSPLHF TGTGCCAGCTCACCACCGGGGAGGGATTCACCCCTCCACTTT
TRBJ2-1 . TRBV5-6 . CASSFFLPSGLFYNEQFF TGTGCCAGCAGCTTCTTTTTACCGAGTGGGCTGTTTTACAATGAGCAGTTCTTC
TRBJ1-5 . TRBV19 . CASASGLLKYQPQHF TGTGCCAGTGCGTCGGGACTCCTGAAGTATCAGCCCCAGCATTTT
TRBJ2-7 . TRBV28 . CASSSHRVYYYEQYF TGTGCCAGCAGTTCCCACAGGGTCTACTACTACGAGCAGTACTTC
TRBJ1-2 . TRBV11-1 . CASSFPTDTDYTF TGTGCCAGCAGCTTCCCTACGGACACAGACTACACCTTC
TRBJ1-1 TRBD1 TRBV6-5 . CASGTGQGPRLAFF TGTGCCAGCGGCACGGGACAGGGGCCCCGTCTAGCTTTCTTT
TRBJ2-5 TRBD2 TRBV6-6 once CASSYQAGGTEETQYF TGTGCCAGCAGTTACCAAGCGGGGGGTACTGAGGAGACCCAGTACTTC
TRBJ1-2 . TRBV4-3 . CASGLVGASWDGYTF TGCGCCAGCGGGCTTGTGGGCGCGAGTTGGGATGGCTACACCTTC
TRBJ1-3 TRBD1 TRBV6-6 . CASNSQGATGNTIYF TGTGCCAGCAACTCCCAGGGGGCCACTGGAAACACCATATATTTT
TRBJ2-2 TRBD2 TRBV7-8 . CASSPRLAGGTNTGELFF TGTGCCAGCAGCCCTAGACTAGCGGGGGGCACGAACACCGGGGAGCTGTTTTTT
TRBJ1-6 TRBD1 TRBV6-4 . CASSDGTGFGNSPLHF TGTGCCAGCAGTGACGGGACAGGGTTTGGCAATTCACCCCTCCACTTT
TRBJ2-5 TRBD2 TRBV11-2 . CASSLSDRSGGVGAQYF TGTGCCAGCAGCTTAAGCGACCGCAGCGGGGGGGTTGGGGCCCAGTACTTC
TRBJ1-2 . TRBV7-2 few CASSLNSLGYGYTF TGTGCCAGCAGCTTAAACAGTCTTGGCTATGGCTACACCTTC
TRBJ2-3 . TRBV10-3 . CAISESRLLEDTDTQYF TGTGCCATCAGTGAGTCCAGACTGCTAGAGGACACAGATACGCAGTATTTT
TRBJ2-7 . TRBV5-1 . CASSPQGTRSYEQYF TGCGCCAGCAGCCCACAAGGGACACGATCCTACGAGCAGTACTTC
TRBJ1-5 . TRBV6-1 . CASSNRDNSNQPQHF TGTGCCAGCAGCAACAGAGATAATAGCAATCAGCCCCAGCATTTT